Detailed here is one TCR beta chain. Its antigen is not known. This record belongs to a study of blood T cells in healthy people across ages. Study-wide results and caveats: Versus aged donors, long-lived donors had higher diversity and more naive CD4+ cells.

A second PCR of 7 to 11 cycles used a sample-barcoded 5' primer and a J-beta primer mix. TCRdb reprocessed the 5' RACE reads with MiXCR, giving one entry per CDR3 protein. The table shows hundreds of thousands of distinct CDR3 sequences, with 52% occurring only once. This CDR3 region has 13 residues. Looked up from germline, CDR1 is SGDLS and CDR2 is YYNGEE. Peripheral blood samples of about 10 milliliters were drawn from each donor. Extractions gave at least 5.5 micrograms of total RNA per sample. V usage is TRBV9 and J usage is TRBJ2-4; D is possibly TRBD2 (5 bases). The J call may be incorrect, as the DNA end agrees better with TRBJ2-7. The receptor's source is a woman at least 80 years old in good health. The sequenced sample was blood. The chain's CDR3 is CASSVATNYEQYF. CDR3 sequence (DNA): TGTGCCAGCAGCGTAGCGACTAACTACGAGCAGTACTTC.